This TCR beta chain was found in a study of CD8+ T cells in alopecia areata. For this clone: Its specificity is not known.

The germline CDR1 and CDR2 sequences are SGHNT and YYREEE (reference sequence). The CDR3 runs to 12 residues. Trimming cost V 4 bases and J 12 bases, with 14 bases left between them. Treatment described: oral pan-JAK inhibitor, 5-10 mg twice daily. Following RNA extraction, reverse transcription yielded cDNA that acted as the sequencing template. Repertoires were generated with immunoSEQ multiplex PCR, while TCRdb's copy carries only in-frame clones and drops some. The sample shows 120,000 or so clones, under 65% of them seen only once. Study-wide findings and caveats: Many expanded lesional clones persisted during tofacitinib (in both scalp and blood).

This TCR was recovered from a human donor with alopecia areata. The rearrangement joins TRBV5-4 to TRBJ2-1, with a possible D match to TRBD1 (6 bases). The sample was CD4+ T cells sorted from blood, taken at week 4, from a patient treated with tofacitinib. For the CDR3, the DNA is TGTGCCAGCAGCGTGGACAGTCACCTGCAGTTCTTC. It yields the protein CASSVDSHLQFF.